This T cell receptor (beta chain) was retrieved from a study of PD-L1 blockade in urothelial cancer. Study at large: When patients started atezolizumab in about 2014, it was given at 1,200 mg intravenously every 3 weeks.

What went into each PCR as a spike was synthetic TCR analog templates. The assay was immunoSEQ multiplex PCR, and TCRdb's table has in-frame clones only and misses some. Found here are around 93,000 clones, over 80% of them singletons; the top ten hold about 8.4%. Sample time point: peripheral blood 6 weeks after treatment start. A total of 1 to 8 samples per patient were collected pretreatment and on-treatment. The length of the CDR3 is 13 residues. Germline loops: CDR1 SQVTM, CDR2 ANQGSEA. V was trimmed by 6 bases and J by 8 bases, leaving 17 bases between them. This chain connects TRBV29-1 to TRBJ2-1; D is perhaps TRBD2 (5 bases). This receptor was obtained from a man in his 70s with urothelial cancer. The material sequenced was PBMCs, taken around atezolizumab (anti-PD-L1) treatment. Here the CDR3 reads CSVDGLRYDEQFF. The CDR3, as DNA: TGCAGCGTCGACGGACTCCGATACGATGAGCAGTTCTTC.